This section outlines one TCR beta chain sequence together with its context. Its antigen is not identified. Time point: cycle 4 day 1 (C4D1), after less than 7 weeks of nivolumab. Each patient experienced a relapse that followed autologous stem cell transplantation, and brentuximab vedotin exposure varied. The data were taken from a study of PD-1 blockade in classical Hodgkin lymphoma. Study-wide background: Patients were administered nivolumab (3 mg/kg intravenously) every 2 weeks. The study, taken as a whole, reports: Newly diagnosed patients and complete responders had comparable diversity at baseline. Exclusion removed patients who began nivolumab under 1 year after ASCT. Newly diagnosed patients had baseline TCR diversity that was reportedly lower than that of healthy donors.

Assay used: immunoSEQ multiplex PCR; TCRdb lists only in-frame clones, some missing. The sample consists of tens of thousands of clones, about 80% of them appearing once. Sequenced material: peripheral blood mononuclear cells (PBMCs), taken before the fourth cycle of nivolumab. The receptor was derived from a human donor with classical Hodgkin lymphoma.

The CDR3 bases are TGTGCCAGCAGCTTAACCGGGACTAGCATCGAGACCCAGTACTTC. This translates into CASSLTGTSIETQYF. V is TRBV7-8 and J is TRBJ2-5; TRBD2 agrees at 9 bases. In germline, CDR1 is SGHVS, CDR2 FQNEAQ. Trimming took 2 bases from V and 5 from J; bases not matched to a gene: 6. The CDR3 covers 15 residues.